This T cell receptor beta chain was obtained from a study of cytomegalovirus exposure and HLA in healthy donors. General study results and limits: In the roughly 120 validation repertoires, a later analysis found that first-cohort TCR clusters tended to co-occur. Most TCR sequences proved rare, with some public TCRs found in many donors. The study listed roughly 160 cytomegalovirus-associated TCR beta chains.

Data came from immunoSEQ multiplex PCR; TCRdb stores just in-frame clones and leaves some out. The sample carries about 110,000 clones, about 88% recorded once. About this clone itself: The antigen is not known.

Germline CDR1 MNHNS, CDR2 SASEGT. The CDR3 extends over 12 amino acids. Trimming shortened V by 3 bases and J by 7 bases, and 8 bases separated the two germline ends. Sequenced material: PBMCs. The chain carries TRBV6-1 and TRBJ2-3; a weak D match, TRBD2 (6 bases). The receptor comes from a woman aged 18-35 years in good health and CMV-seropositive. The chain's CDR3 is CASSEGLYTQYF. The CDR3 DNA sequence: TGTGCCAGCAGTGAGGGACTTTATACGCAGTATTTT.